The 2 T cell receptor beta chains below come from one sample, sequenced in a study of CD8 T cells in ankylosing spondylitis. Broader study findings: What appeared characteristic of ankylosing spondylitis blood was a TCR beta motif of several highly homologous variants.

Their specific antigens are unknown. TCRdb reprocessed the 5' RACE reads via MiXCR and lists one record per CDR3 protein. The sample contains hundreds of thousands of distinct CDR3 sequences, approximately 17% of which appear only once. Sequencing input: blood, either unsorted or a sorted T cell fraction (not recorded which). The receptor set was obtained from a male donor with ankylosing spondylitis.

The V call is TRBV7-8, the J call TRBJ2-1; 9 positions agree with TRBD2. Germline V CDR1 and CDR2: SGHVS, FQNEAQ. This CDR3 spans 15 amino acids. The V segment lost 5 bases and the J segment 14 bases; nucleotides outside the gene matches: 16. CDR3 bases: TGTGCCAGCAGCCCCGATCCGGCGGGAGGGCCTCGGAAGTTCTTC. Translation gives CASSPDPAGGPRKFF.

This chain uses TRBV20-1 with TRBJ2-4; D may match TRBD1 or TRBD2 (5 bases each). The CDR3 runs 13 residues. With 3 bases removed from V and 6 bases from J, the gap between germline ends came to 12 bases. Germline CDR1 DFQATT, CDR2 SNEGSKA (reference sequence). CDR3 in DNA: TGCAGTGCTAGTCGAGGGGCAACAAACATTCAGTACTTC. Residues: CSASRGATNIQYF.